Listed below are T cell receptor beta chains from one sample, sequenced in a study of early T cells in non-severe SARS-CoV-2 infection. TCRdb reprocessed the 5' RACE reads with MiXCR, giving one entry per CDR3 protein. The sample shows tens of thousands of distinct CDR3 sequences, approximately 5.4% of them seen only once. The sample taken for sequencing was whole blood. All receptors derive from an adult who was a healthcare worker with PCR-confirmed SARS-CoV-2 infection or an uninfected control (not recorded which). CDR3s include the opening cysteine and the closing phenylalanine or tryptophan. Each record gives: J gene, V gene, CDR3 protein.

>TRBJ2-7|TRBV27
CASGPRDRGNEQYF
>TRBJ2-7|TRBV5-6
CASSFNYEQYF
>TRBJ2-3|TRBV12-3/TRBV12-4
CASSFRVGKSDTQYF
>TRBJ2-7|TRBV7-2
CASSSLGLAGVREQYF
>TRBJ2-5|TRBV20-1
CSAIAGAGGETQYF
>TRBJ2-4|TRBV6-5
CASSYGPNRAKNIQYF
>TRBJ2-3|TRBV27
CASSTRGRTDTQYF
>TRBJ2-7|TRBV29-1
CSVEDAYEQYF
>TRBJ2-1|TRBV12-5
CASGSHWEAGGLRPFF
>TRBJ2-3|TRBV5-1
CASSFRPGDTDTQYF
>TRBJ1-1|TRBV12-3/TRBV12-4
CASSRAGLFTEAFF
>TRBJ2-1|TRBV13
CASSPSGGNYNEQFF
>TRBJ1-4|TRBV11-2
CASSPFGVLEKLFF
>TRBJ1-5|TRBV2
CASSERGGYSNQPQHF
>TRBJ2-3|TRBV29-1
CSVSYRGSTDTQYF
>TRBJ2-3|TRBV5-1
CASSPGQAFTDTQYF
>TRBJ2-4|TRBV7-2
CASSLLAGGVNIQYF
>TRBJ2-7|TRBV4-1
CASSPATGSGDEEQYF
>TRBJ1-3|TRBV5-1
CASWEGGSGNTIYF
>TRBJ2-3|TRBV4-3
CASSQADSYTQYF
>TRBJ2-3|TRBV25-1
CASSDTPDGAGPTDTQYF
>TRBJ2-1|TRBV7-9
CASSPGDVARYNEQFF
>TRBJ1-2|TRBV6-2/TRBV6-3
CASSYDGRGYTF
>TRBJ2-7|TRBV5-6
CASSSTGTNMREQYF
>TRBJ2-3|TRBV18
CASSPRRVTDTQYF
>TRBJ2-2|TRBV20-1
CSARGPGRGELFF
>TRBJ2-2|TRBV7-2
CASSPRGGHLTGELFF
>TRBJ2-1|TRBV6-2/TRBV6-3
CASRALAGYNEQFF
>TRBJ2-2|TRBV29-1
CSGETESNTGELFF